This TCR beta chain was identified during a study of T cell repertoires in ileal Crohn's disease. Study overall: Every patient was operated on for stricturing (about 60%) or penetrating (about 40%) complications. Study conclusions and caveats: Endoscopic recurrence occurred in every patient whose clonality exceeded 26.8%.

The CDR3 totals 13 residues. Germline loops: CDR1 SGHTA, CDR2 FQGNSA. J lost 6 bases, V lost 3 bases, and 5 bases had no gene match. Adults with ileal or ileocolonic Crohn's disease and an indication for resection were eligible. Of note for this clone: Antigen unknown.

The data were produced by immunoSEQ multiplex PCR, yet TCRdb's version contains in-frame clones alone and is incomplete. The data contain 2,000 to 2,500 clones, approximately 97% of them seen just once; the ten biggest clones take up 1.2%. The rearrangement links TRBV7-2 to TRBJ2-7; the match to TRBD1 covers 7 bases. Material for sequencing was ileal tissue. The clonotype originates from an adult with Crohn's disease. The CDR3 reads CASSFGTVGEQYF. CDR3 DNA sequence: TGTGCCAGCAGCTTCGGGACAGTGGGCGAGCAGTACTTC.